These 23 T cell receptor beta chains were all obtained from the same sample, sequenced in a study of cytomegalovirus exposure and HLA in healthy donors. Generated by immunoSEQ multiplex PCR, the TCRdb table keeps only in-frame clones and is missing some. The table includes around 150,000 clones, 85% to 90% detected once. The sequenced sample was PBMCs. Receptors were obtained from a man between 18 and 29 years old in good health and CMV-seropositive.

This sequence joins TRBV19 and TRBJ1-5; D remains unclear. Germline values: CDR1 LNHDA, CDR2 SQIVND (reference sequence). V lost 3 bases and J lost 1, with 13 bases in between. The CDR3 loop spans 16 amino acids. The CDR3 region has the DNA TGTGCCAGTAGTATCCGATCGGGAGGGAGCAATCAGCCCCAGCATTTT. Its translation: CASSIRSGGSNQPQHF.

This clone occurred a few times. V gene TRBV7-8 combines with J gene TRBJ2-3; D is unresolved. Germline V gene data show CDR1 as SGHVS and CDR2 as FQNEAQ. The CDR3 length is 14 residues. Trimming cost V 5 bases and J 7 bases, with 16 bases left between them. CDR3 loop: CASSLKDGLYTQYF. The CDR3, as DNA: TGTGCCAGCAGCCTAAAGGATGGGCTATATACGCAGTATTTT.

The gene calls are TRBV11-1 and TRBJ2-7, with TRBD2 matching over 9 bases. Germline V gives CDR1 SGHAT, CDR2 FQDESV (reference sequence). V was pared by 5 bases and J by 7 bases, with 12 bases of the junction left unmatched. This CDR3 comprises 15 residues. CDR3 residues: CASSPRASGTIEQYF. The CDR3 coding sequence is TGTGCCAGCAGCCCCAGGGCTAGCGGGACAATAGAGCAGTACTTC.

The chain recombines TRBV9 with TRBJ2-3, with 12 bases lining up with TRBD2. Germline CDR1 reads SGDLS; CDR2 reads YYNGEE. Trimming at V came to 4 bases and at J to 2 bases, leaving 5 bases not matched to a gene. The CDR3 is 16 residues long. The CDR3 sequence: CASSLTSGSTTDTQYF. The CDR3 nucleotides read TGTGCCAGCAGCCTGACTAGCGGGAGTACCACAGATACGCAGTATTTT.

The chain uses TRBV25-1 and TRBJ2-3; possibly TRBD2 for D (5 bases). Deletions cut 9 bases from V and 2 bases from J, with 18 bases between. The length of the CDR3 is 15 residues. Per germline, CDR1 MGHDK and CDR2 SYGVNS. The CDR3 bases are TGTGCCAGTCGGCTGACTGGAGGCCTCACAGATACGCAGTATTTT. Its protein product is CASRLTGGLTDTQYF.

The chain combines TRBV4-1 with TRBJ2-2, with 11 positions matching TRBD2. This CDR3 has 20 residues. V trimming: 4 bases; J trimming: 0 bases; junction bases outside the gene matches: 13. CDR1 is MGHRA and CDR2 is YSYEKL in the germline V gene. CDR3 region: CASSPKVTSGSPTNTGELFF. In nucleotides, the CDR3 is TGCGCCAGCAGCCCGAAGGTAACTAGCGGGAGCCCAACGAACACCGGGGAGCTGTTTTTT.

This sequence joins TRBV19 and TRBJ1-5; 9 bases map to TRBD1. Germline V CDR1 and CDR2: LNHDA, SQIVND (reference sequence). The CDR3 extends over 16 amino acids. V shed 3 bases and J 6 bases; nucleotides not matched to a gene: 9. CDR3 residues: CASSMPTGQGLQPQHF. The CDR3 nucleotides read TGTGCCAGTAGTATGCCAACCGGACAGGGGCTTCAGCCCCAGCATTTT. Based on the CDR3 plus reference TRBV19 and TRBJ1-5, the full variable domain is DGGITQSPKYLFRKEGQNVTLSCEQNLNHDAMYWYRQDPGQGLRLIYYSQIVNDFQKGDIAEGYSVSREKKESFPLTVTSAQKNPTAFYLCASSMPTGQGLQPQHFGDGTRLSIL.

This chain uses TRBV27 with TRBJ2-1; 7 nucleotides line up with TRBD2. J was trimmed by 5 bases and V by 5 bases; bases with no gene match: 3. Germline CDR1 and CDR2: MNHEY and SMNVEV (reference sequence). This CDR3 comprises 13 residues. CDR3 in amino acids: CASSPLADNEQFF. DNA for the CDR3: TGTGCCAGCAGTCCCCTAGCGGACAATGAGCAGTTCTTC.

The CDR3 coding sequence is TGTGCCAGCAGCTTAGACGTGGCGGGTTACTATGGCTACACCTTC. This gives the protein CASSLDVAGYYGYTF. The chain joins TRBV7-9 to TRBJ1-2; D is unclear. This CDR3 has 15 amino acids. From germline, CDR1 is SEHNR and CDR2 FQNEAQ (reference sequence). The V end was cut by 1 base, the J end by 3 bases, with 12 bases between.

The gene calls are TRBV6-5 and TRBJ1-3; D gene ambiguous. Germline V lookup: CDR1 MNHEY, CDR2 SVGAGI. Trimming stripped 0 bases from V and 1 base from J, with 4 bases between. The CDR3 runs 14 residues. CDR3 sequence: CASSYSRSGNTIYF. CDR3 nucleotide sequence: TGTGCCAGCAGTTACTCCAGATCTGGAAACACCATATATTTT.

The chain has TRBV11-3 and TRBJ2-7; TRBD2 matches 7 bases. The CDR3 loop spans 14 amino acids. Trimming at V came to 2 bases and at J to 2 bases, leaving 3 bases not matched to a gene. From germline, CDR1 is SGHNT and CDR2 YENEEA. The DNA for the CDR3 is TGTGCCAGCAGCTTATCGGGGGGAACCTACGAGCAGTACTTC. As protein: CASSLSGGTYEQYF.

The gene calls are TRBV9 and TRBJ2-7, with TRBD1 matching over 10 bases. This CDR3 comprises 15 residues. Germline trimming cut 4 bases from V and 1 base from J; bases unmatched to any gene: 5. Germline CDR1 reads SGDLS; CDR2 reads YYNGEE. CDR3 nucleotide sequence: TGTGCCAGCAGCACGGGACAGGGGACTTCCTACGAGCAGTACTTC. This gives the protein CASSTGQGTSYEQYF.

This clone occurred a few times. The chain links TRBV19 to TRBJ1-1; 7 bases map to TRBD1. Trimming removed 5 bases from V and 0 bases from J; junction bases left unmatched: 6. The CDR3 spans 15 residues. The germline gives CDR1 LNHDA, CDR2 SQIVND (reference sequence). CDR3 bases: TGTGCCAGTAGTCAATTGGGACAGATGAACACTGAAGCTTTCTTT. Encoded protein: CASSQLGQMNTEAFF.

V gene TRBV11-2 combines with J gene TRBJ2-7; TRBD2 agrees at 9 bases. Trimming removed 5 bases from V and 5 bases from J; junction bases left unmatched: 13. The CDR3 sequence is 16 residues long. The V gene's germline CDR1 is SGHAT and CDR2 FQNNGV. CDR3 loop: CASSLGSSGMFDEQYF. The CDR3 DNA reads TGTGCCAGCAGCCTAGGCTCTAGCGGGATGTTCGACGAGCAGTACTTC.

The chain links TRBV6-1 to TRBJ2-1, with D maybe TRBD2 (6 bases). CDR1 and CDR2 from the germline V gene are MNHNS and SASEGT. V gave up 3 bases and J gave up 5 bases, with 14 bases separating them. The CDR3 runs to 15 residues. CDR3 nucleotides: TGTGCCAGCAGTGACGGAACGGGAGCTAACAATGAGCAGTTCTTC. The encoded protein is CASSDGTGANNEQFF.

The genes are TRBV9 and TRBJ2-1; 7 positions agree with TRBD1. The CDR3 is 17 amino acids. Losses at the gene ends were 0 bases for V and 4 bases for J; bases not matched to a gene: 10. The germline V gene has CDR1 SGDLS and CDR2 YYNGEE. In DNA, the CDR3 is TGTGCCAGCAGCGTAGTTGAAGGACAGGTAGCATACAATGAGCAGTTCTTC. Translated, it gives CASSVVEGQVAYNEQFF.

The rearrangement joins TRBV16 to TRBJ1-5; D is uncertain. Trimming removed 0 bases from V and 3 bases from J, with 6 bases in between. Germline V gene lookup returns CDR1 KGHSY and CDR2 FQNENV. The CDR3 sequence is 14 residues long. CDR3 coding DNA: TGTGCCAGCAGCCAATCGGGCAACAATCAGCCCCAGCATTTT. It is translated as CASSQSGNNQPQHF.

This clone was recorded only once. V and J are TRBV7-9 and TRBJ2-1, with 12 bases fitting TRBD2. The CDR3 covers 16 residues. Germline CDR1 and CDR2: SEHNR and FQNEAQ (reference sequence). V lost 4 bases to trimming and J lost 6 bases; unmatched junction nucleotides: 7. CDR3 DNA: TGTGCCAGCAGCTCCTGGACTAGCGGGATAAGCAATGAGCAGTTCTTC. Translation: CASSSWTSGISNEQFF.

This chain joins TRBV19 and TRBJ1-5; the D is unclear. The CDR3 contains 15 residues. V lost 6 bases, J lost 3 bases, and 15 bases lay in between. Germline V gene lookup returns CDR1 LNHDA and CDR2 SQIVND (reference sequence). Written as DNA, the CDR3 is TGTGCCAGTAGGGGAGTCGGGAGAGACAATCAGCCCCAGCATTTT. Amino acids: CASRGVGRDNQPQHF.

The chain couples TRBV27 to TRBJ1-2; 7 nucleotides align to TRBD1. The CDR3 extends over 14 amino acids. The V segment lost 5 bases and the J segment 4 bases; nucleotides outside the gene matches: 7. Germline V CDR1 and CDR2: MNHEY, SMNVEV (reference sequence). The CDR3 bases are TGTGCCAGCAGTGACGGACAGGCCGTCTATGGCTACACCTTC. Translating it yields CASSDGQAVYGYTF.

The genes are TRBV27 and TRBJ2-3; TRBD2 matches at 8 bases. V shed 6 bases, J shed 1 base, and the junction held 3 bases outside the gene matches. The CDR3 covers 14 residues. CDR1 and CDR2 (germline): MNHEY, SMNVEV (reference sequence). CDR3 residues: CASRLTSGTDTQYF. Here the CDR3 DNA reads TGTGCCAGCAGACTGACTAGCGGCACAGATACGCAGTATTTT.

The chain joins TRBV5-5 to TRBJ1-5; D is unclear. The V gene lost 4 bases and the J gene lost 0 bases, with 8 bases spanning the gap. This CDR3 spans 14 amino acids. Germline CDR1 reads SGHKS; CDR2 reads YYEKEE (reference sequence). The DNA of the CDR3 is TGTGCCAGCAGCAGGGAGCATAGCAATCAGCCCCAGCATTTT. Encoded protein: CASSREHSNQPQHF.

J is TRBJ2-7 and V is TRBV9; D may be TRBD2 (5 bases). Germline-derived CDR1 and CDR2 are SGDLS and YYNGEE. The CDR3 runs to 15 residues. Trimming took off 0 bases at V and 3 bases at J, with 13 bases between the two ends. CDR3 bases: TGTGCCAGCAGCGTAGGATGGGGAGAAGGCTACGAGCAGTACTTC. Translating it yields CASSVGWGEGYEQYF.